The 14 T cell receptor beta chains in this list originate from one sample, sequenced in a study of tumor-infiltrating lymphocytes in primary liver carcinoma. Investigators took RNA and DNA out together from 20-30 mg of unsorted bulk tissue. The authors made TCR beta cDNA from around 500 ng total RNA with a constant-region primer. Investigators got TCR beta libraries out of three nested multiplex PCR rounds, done with slightly modified ARM-PCR. TRBV1-TRBV30 forward primers paired with a C-beta reverse primer were used in the first two PCR rounds, which ran roughly 10 cycles each. TCRdb redid the calling of the multiplex PCR reads with MiXCR, one entry per CDR3 protein. The sample carries fewer than 80,000 distinct CDR3 sequences, around 66% recorded once. Sequenced material: tumor-adjacent normal liver tissue. The receptor source for this set is a man aged 40-50 years with primary liver carcinoma and hepatitis B virus infection.

Of note for this clonotype: Given a much more abundant clone one base away, this may be a read error. The chain has TRBV9 and TRBJ1-1; possible D gene TRBD1, 6 bases. CDR1 SGDLS and CDR2 YYNGEE come from the germline V gene. Trimming stripped 4 bases from V and 3 bases from J, with 13 bases between. The CDR3 extends over 14 amino acids. The CDR3 region is CASSPDSGDTEAFF. CDR3 DNA sequence: TGTGCCAGCAGCCCCGACTCAGGGGACACTGAAGCTTTCTTT.

A word on this clonotype: At one boundary the junction diverges from the germline segment, which might be a read error. V gene TRBV6-2 or TRBV6-3 combines with J gene TRBJ2-7; D may be TRBD2 (5 bases). Per germline, CDR1 MNHEY and CDR2 SVGEGT. The CDR3 sequence is 13 residues long. Here the CDR3 reads CAGSFPGGYEQYF. CDR3 DNA sequence: TGTGCCGGCAGCTTCCCAGGAGGCTACGAGCAGTACTTC.

This clonotype showed up just once. A much larger clone sits a single nucleotide away, making a read error possible. The chain joins TRBV7-9 to TRBJ2-7; D is undetermined. CDR1 is SEHNR and CDR2 is FQNEAQ in the germline V gene (reference sequence). The CDR3 runs to 12 residues. CDR3 sequence reads: CASSFQAYGQYF. CDR3 DNA sequence: TGTGCCAGCAGCTTCCAGGCCTACGGGCAGTACTTC. The variable domain in full, completed from reference TRBV7-9 and TRBJ2-7, reads DTGVSQNPRHKITKRGQNVTFRCDPISEHNRLYWYRQTLGQGPEFLTYFQNEAQLEKSRLLSDRFSAERPKGSFSTLEIQRTEQGDSAMYLCASSFQAYGQYFGPGTRLTVT.

Comments on this clonotype: The CDR3 does not close with the conserved phenylalanine or tryptophan, likely indicating a read error. The chain has TRBV11-2 and TRBJ2-5; the D gene is possibly TRBD2 (6 bases). V lost 6 bases and J lost 0, with 17 bases in between. The CDR3 runs 16 residues. Germline V gene data show CDR1 as SGHAT and CDR2 as FQNNGV. The CDR3 reads CASRSWDSAHQETQYV. The CDR3 DNA sequence: TGTGCCAGCAGATCCTGGGACTCGGCCCACCAAGAGACCCAGTACGTC.

This clonotype was seen a handful of times. At one of its ends the junction is not consistent with the germline gene, which may arise from a read error. The rearrangement links TRBV6-1 to TRBJ2-1; 11 bases are shared with TRBD2. Germline CDR1 and CDR2: MNHNS and SASEGT. The CDR3 is 16 residues long. CDR3 sequence (DNA): TGTGTCAGCATCCTGGGTATTACTAGCGGGAGTAGAGGGCAGTTCTTC. Residues: CVSILGITSGSRGQFF.

Details on this clonotype: Here the CDR3 omits its conserved ending phenylalanine or tryptophan, so a read error is the likely source. V gene TRBV4-2 combines with J gene TRBJ2-7; the match to TRBD2 covers 8 bases. The CDR3 totals 16 residues. Germline-derived CDR1 and CDR2 are LGHNA and YNFKEQ. CDR3 residues: CVSSQAVSGVSYEQYL. CDR3 nucleotide sequence: TGTGTTAGCAGCCAAGCGGTTAGCGGGGTTTCCTACGAGCAGTACCTC.

Regarding this clonotype: This CDR3 fails to terminate in the conserved phenylalanine or tryptophan, so it likely reflects a read error. The V and J genes are TRBV29-1 and TRBJ2-7; possibly TRBD1 or TRBD2 for D (6 bases each). CDR1 and CDR2 (germline): SQVTM, ANQGSEA. The CDR3 loop spans 11 amino acids. DNA for the CDR3: TGTAGCGTTGGGGGGCCGGGTGAGCAGTACTCC. Translating it yields CSVGGPGEQYS.

Comment on this clonotype: The germline gene is not matched at one end of the junction; a read error may be the cause. CDR3 protein: CASSLNGGGYNEQFF. The CDR3 DNA reads TGCGCCAGCAGCTTAAATGGTGGGGGGTACAATGAGCAGTTTTTC. V is TRBV11-2 and J is TRBJ2-1; possible D gene TRBD2, 6 bases. CDR1 is SGHAT and CDR2 is FQNNGV in the germline V gene. This CDR3 is built from 15 residues.

This clonotype was picked up one time. This may come from a read error, since a much larger clone is one base off. The gene calls are TRBV5-1 and TRBJ2-7; 9 bases are shared with TRBD2. The V and J ends lost 0 bases and 2 bases, in that order; junction bases with no gene match: 3. Germline assignment: CDR1 SGHRS and CDR2 YFSETQ. The CDR3 covers 15 residues. The CDR3 is CASSLVWTSAYEQYF. CDR3 nucleotides: TGCGCCAGCAGCTTGGTGTGGACTAGCGCCTACGAGCAGTACTTC.

The rearrangement joins TRBV12-3 or TRBV12-4 to TRBJ2-1; D perhaps matches TRBD2 (5 bases). The V end lost 0 bases, the J end lost 8 bases, and 20 bases lay between the germline ends. This CDR3 region has 17 residues. The DNA for the CDR3 is TGTGCCAGCAGTTTAGCAGGGTATGAATTCGGAGGCGATGAGCAGTTCTTC. This encodes CASSLAGYEFGGDEQFF.

Turning to this clonotype: The junction departs from the called germline gene at one end, perhaps through a read error. The V gene is TRBV13, the J gene TRBJ2-2; D is perhaps TRBD1 or TRBD2 (5 bases each). In germline, CDR1 is PRHDT, CDR2 FYEKMQ (reference sequence). The CDR3 runs 18 residues. CDR3 protein: CASSSSSERVGDTGDLFF. The CDR3 DNA follows: TGCGCCAGCAGCTCAAGCAGTGAGAGGGTGGGAGACACCGGGGACCTGTTTTTT.

This clonotype turned up a few times. This may be a read error: a much more frequent sequence differs by one nucleotide. CDR3 region: CASSLAASRSYNEQFF. The CDR3 region has the DNA TGTGCCAGCAGCTTGGCAGCGTCAAGATCCTACAATGAGCAGTTCTTC. The genes are TRBV5-4 and TRBJ2-1; D remains unclear. CDR3 size: 16 residues. The V and J ends lost 0 bases and 1 base respectively, with 11 bases between them. Germline lookup yields CDR1 SGHNT and CDR2 YYREEE (reference sequence).

Concerning this clonotype: The junction shows a germline mismatch at one end, possibly a read error. The rearrangement uses TRBV11-2 and TRBJ2-5; possible D gene TRBD2, 5 bases. The CDR3 has 15 residues. CDR1 is SGHAT, CDR2 FQNNGV, per germline. The CDR3 sequence: CASSSSPVIVETQYF. CDR3 sequence (DNA): TGTGCCAGCAGCTCTAGCCCGGTAATCGTGGAGACTCAGTACTTC.

As concerns this clonotype: Germline is not matched at one junction end, which may reflect a read error. V and J are TRBV27 and TRBJ2-1; D not certain. CDR1 is MNHEY and CDR2 is SMNVEV in the germline V gene (reference sequence). This CDR3 has 12 residues. CDR3 sequence: CASSQTNNEQLF. The CDR3 DNA is TGTGCCAGCAGTCAAACCAACAATGAGCAGCTCTTC.